This TCR beta chain was captured in a study of blood T cell repertoires in COVID-19. Study processing details: Reference gene primer amplification yielded estimated nucleated cell counts. TCRdb keeps only in-frame clones here, not all; method: immunoSEQ multiplex PCR. That table is the source of V, J and clone size, and D and trimming were worked out from the DNA. The profile shows some 110,000 clones, less than 85% of them singletons. This CDR3 has 16 residues. CDR1 and CDR2 from the germline V gene are SGHNT and YYREEE (reference sequence). J lost 10 bases, V lost 0 bases, and 8 bases had no gene match. This clone was counted only a few times.

V usage is TRBV5-4 and J usage is TRBJ2-1; 12 nucleotides line up with TRBD2. Sequenced sample: peripheral blood. This receptor was identified in a woman aged 55-69 years with acute or convalescent COVID-19. This CDR3 reads CASSLEPSSGGEEQFF. CDR3 DNA sequence: TGTGCCAGCAGCTTGGAACCTTCTAGCGGGGGGGAAGAGCAGTTCTTC.